The entry below describes one TCR beta chain. Antigen: not known. Flow cytometry was used to check the purity of CD4+ and CD8+ cells, which had been isolated by positive magnetic bead selection. V shed 3 bases and J 0 bases; nucleotides not matched to a gene: 3. Germline values: CDR1 SGHTS, CDR2 YDEGEE. The CDR3 consists of 15 residues. This record comes from a study of somatic mutations in cytotoxic T cells in rheumatoid arthritis. Study results and caveats: Age-matched healthy controls and rheumatoid arthritis patients had CD8+ T-cell clonality that did not differ significantly. Patients with a largest CD8+ clone exceeding 20% of CD8+ cells numbered 8 of 65.

Generated by immunoSEQ multiplex PCR, the TCRdb table keeps only in-frame clones and is missing some. The sample records tens of thousands of clones, approximately 80% being singletons. The chain carries TRBV5-8 and TRBJ2-7, with TRBD1 identical over 10 bases. The sample was CD8+ T cells sorted from blood. The receptor was derived from a man between 35 and 55 years old in good health. CDR3 amino acids: CASSWGQGTSYEQYF. The DNA of the CDR3 is TGTGCCAGCAGCTGGGGACAGGGGACCTCCTACGAGCAGTACTTC. The variable domain in full, with the rest retrieved from reference TRBV5-8 and TRBJ2-7, is EAGVTQSPTHLIKTRGQQATLRCSPISGHTSVYWYQQALGLGLQFLLWYDEGEERNRGNFPPRFSGRQFPNYSSELNVNALELEDSALYLCASSWGQGTSYEQYFGPGTRLTVT.